This TCR beta chain was captured by sequencing in a study of blood T cells in healthy people across ages. The authors isolated at least 7 million PBMCs per sample. This clonotype was recorded many times. Its antigen is unknown. Study results and caveats: Long-lived and aged donors differed, with more naive CD4+ cells and higher diversity in the long-lived. Age advanced and TCR beta diversity per million T cells fell, roughly linearly. Total diversity from one million sequenced T cells was likely underestimated.

A second roughly 7 to 12 cycle PCR used barcoded and J-beta primers. TCRdb re-derived calls from the 5' RACE reads in MiXCR, one entry per CDR3 protein. The profile shows approximately 900,000 distinct CDR3 sequences, approximately 49% of them singletons. This sequence originates from a man between 25 and 39 years old in good health. Sequenced input: blood.

The chain's CDR3 is CASSPDKKNIQYF. The CDR3 nucleotides read TGTGCCAGCAGCCCGGACAAAAAAAACATTCAGTACTTC. J is TRBJ2-4 and V is TRBV6-6; maybe TRBD1 (5 bases). The CDR3 length is 13 residues. Per the germline V gene, CDR1 is MNHNY and CDR2 is SVGAGI (reference sequence). The germline V and J ends were trimmed by 6 bases and 4 bases, with 10 bases remaining between them.